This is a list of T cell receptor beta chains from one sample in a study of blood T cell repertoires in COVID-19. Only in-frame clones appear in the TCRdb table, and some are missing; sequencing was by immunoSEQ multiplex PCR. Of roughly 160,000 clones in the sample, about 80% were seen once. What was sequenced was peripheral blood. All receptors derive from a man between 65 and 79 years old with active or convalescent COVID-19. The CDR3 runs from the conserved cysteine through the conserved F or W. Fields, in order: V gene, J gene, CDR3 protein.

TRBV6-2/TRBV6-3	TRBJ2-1	CASSSVGARVEQFF
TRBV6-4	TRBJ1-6	CASSLDRGRTPYHF
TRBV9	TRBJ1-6	CASSEGRWTVNSPLHF
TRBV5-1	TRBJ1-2	CASSDGQANYGYTF
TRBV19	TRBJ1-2	CASGGAGVGYGYTF
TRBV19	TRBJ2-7	CASSISLFYEQYF
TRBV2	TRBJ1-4	CASTSPNEKLFF
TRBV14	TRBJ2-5	CASSQAGTGYETQYF
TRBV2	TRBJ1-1	CASSGVYRGTEAFF
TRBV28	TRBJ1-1	CASSSQTESAFF
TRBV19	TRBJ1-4	CASSKYRGTGAYEKLFF
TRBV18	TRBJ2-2	CASSPPYPPGTGELFF
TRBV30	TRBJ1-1	CAWRGASFWGTEAFF
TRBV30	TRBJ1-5	CAWSNLGGSNQPQHF
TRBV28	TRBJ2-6	CASSLAGADSGANVLTF
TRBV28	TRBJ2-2	CASTPRGLGTGELFF
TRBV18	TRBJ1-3	CASSPGQASGNTIYF
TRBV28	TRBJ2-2	CASSPRNGGGPTNTGELFF
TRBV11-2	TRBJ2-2	CASSPARGVFGELFF